This T cell receptor beta chain was obtained from a study of blood T cell repertoires in COVID-19. How the authors handled the data: Counts of nucleated cells, estimated from reference gene primer amplification, were obtained. TCRdb's copy holds only in-frame clones and misses some; the assay was immunoSEQ multiplex PCR. V and J calls and clone size are given by that table; D and trimming were obtained from the DNA. Of about 170,000 clones detected, around 81% appear once; the ten largest clones hold approximately 11%. The J segment lost 7 bases and the V segment lost 3 bases, leaving 8 bases of the junction unmatched. The CDR3 has 16 amino acids. Germline V CDR1 and CDR2: LGHDT, YNNKEL (reference sequence).

The TCR originated in a man aged 70 or older with active or convalescent COVID-19. The material sequenced was peripheral blood. The gene calls are TRBV3-1 (or the pseudogene TRBV3-2) and TRBJ2-1; TRBD1 agrees at 11 bases. The CDR3 DNA reads TGTGCCAGCAGCCATGGGGACAGGGGGAGAGCTAATGAGCAGTTCTTC. Translation: CASSHGDRGRANEQFF.